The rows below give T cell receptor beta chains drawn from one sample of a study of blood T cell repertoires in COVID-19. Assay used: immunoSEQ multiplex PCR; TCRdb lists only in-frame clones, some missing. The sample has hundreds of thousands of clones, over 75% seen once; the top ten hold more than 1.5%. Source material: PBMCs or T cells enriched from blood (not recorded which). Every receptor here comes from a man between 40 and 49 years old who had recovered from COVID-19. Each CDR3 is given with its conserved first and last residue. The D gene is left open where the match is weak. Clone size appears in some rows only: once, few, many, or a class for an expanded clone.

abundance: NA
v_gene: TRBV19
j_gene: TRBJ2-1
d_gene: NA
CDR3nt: TGTGCCAGTAGTATAGGGGCTAGCACCCAATACAATGAGCAGTTCTTC
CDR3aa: CASSIGASTQYNEQFF

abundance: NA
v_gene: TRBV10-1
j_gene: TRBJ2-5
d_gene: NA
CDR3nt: TGCGCCAGCAGTGAGTCGAGGGCCCCTGAGACCCAGTACTTC
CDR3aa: CASSESRAPETQYF

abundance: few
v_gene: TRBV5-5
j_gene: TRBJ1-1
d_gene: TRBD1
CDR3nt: TGTGCCAGCAGCTTTTGGACAGGGGAAAATGAAGCTTTCTTT
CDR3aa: CASSFWTGENEAFF

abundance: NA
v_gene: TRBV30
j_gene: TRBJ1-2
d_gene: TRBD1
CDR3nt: TGTGCCTGGAGTCCACCCCTCTCCCCGGGACAGGATAACTATGGCTACACCTTC
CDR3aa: CAWSPPLSPGQDNYGYTF

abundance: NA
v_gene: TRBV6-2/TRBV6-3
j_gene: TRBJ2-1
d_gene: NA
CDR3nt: TGTGCCAGCAGTTACTTCGGTAGTGAGCAGTTCTTC
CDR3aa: CASSYFGSEQFF

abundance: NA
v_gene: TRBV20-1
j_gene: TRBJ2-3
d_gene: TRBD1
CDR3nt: TGCAGTGCCAGGGGGTCAGATACGCAGTATTTT
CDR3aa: CSARGSDTQYF

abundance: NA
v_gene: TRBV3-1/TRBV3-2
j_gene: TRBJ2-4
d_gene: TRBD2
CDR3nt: TGTGCCAGCAGCCAAGCCCTAGCGGGAGTATTAACCAACATTCAGTACTTC
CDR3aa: CASSQALAGVLTNIQYF

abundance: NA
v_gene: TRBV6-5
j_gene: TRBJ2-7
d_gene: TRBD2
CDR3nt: TGTGCCAGCTCTTATGGGCGGACTAGCGGGAACGAGCAGTACTTC
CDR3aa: CASSYGRTSGNEQYF

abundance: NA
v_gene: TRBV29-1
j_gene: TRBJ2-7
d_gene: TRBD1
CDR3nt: TGCAGCGTTGTGGACAGGGCCTACGAGCAGTACTTC
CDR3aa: CSVVDRAYEQYF

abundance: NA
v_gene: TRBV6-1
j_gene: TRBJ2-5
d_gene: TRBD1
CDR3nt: TGTGCCAGCAGTGGAGCAGGGGGCCTAAGGGAGACCCAGTACTTC
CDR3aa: CASSGAGGLRETQYF

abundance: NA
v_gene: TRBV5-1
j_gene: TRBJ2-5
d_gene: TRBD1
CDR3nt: TGCGCCAGCAGCCATCGGGACAGGGTAAAAGAGACCCAGTACTTC
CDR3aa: CASSHRDRVKETQYF

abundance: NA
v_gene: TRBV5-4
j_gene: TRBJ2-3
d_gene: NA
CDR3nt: TGTGCCAGCAGCTTAAATCAGTGGTATACAGATACGCAGTATTTT
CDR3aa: CASSLNQWYTDTQYF

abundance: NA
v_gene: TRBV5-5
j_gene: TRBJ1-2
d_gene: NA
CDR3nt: TGTGCCAGCAGCTTGATGGGCGACTATGGCTACACCTTC
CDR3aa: CASSLMGDYGYTF

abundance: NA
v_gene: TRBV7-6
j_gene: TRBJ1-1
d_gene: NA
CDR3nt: TGTGCCAGCAGCTTAGCGCCAGGGGACGAAGTGAACACTGAAGCTTTCTTT
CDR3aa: CASSLAPGDEVNTEAFF

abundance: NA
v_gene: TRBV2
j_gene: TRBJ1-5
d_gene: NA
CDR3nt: TGTGCCAGCAGGGACAGCTATAATCAGCCCCAGCATTTT
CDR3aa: CASRDSYNQPQHF

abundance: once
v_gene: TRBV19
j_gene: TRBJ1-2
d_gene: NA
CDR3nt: TGTGCCAGTAGGGGGTCCGGGGATGGCTACACCTTC
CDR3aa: CASRGSGDGYTF

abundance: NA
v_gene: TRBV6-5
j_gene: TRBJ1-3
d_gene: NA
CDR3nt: TGTGCCAGCAGTTACCGGAACACCATATATTTT
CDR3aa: CASSYRNTIYF

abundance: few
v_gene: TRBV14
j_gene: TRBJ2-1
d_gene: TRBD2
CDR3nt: TGTGCCAGCAGCATACGGACTAGCGGGAGAGAGAGAGAGCAGTTCTTC
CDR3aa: CASSIRTSGREREQFF

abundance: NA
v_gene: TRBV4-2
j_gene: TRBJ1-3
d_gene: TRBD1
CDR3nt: TGTGCCAGCAGACACACAGGGGGCTCTGGAAACACCATATATTTT
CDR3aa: CASRHTGGSGNTIYF

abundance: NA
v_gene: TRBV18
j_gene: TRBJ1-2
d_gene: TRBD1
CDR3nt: TGTGCCAGCTCACCTGAAGGACAGGGACGGTATGGCTACACCTTC
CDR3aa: CASSPEGQGRYGYTF

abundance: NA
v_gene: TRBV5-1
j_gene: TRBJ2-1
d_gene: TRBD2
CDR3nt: TGCGCCAGCAGCCACCCCCTAGCGGGCGATGAGCAGTTCTTC
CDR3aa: CASSHPLAGDEQFF

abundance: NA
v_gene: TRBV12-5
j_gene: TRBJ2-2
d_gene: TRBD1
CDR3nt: TGTGCTAGTGGAAGGACAGGGATCGGGGAGCTGTTTTTT
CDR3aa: CASGRTGIGELFF

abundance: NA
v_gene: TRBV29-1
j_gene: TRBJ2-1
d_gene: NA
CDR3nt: TGCAGCGTTGCCGTGGCTCTAGGCAATGAGCAGTTCTTC
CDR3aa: CSVAVALGNEQFF

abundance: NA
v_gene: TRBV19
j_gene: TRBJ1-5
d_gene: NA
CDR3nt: TGTGCCAGTCGCCCCGAAGAGAATCAGCCCCAGCATTTT
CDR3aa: CASRPEENQPQHF

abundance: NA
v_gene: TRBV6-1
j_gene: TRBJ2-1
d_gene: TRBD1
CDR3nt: TGTGCCAGCAGTGAAGTGGGACAGGGTCCCTCCTACAATGAGCAGTTCTTC
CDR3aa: CASSEVGQGPSYNEQFF

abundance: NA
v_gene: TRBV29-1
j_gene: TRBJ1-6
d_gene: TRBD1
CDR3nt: TGCAGCGTCGCCGCGGACAGGGTTGATTCACCCCTCCACTTT
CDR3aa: CSVAADRVDSPLHF

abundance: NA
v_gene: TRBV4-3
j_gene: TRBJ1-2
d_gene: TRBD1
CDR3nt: TGCGCCAGCAGCCAAATTGACGGGACAGTGGCTGGCTACACCTTC
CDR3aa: CASSQIDGTVAGYTF

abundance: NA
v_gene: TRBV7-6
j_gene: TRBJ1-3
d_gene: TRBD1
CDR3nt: TGTGCCAGCAGCCTAACCGGGACAGGGAGCTCTGGAAACACCATATATTTT
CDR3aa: CASSLTGTGSSGNTIYF

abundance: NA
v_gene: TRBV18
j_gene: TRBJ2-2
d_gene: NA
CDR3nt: TGTGCCAGCTCACGACTAGTCCTAGTTTCAGGCGGGGAGCTGTTTTTT
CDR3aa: CASSRLVLVSGGELFF

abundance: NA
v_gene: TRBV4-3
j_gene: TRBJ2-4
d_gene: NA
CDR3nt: TGCGCCAGCAGCCAAGAAGGTTCCCCGAGGGCCAAAAACATTCAGTACTTC
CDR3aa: CASSQEGSPRAKNIQYF

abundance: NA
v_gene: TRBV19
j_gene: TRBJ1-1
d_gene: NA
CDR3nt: TGTGCCAGTAGTATTGCAGGGGCGAACACTGAAGCTTTCTTT
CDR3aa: CASSIAGANTEAFF

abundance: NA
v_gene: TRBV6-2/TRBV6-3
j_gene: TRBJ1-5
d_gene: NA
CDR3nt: TGTGCCAGCAGTTACGGGGGGTACGGCAATCAGCCCCAGCATTTT
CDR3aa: CASSYGGYGNQPQHF